The clone carrying this T cell receptor (beta chain) has more than one count but fewer than ten. The data stem from a study of T-cell memory formation after mild COVID-19. V lost 1 base, J lost 10 bases, and 11 bases lay in between. The CDR3 sequence is 12 residues long. Germline loops: CDR1 SGHDT, CDR2 YYEEEE. TCRdb reprocessed the 5' RACE reads via MiXCR and lists one record per CDR3 protein. The data show about 440,000 distinct CDR3 sequences, approximately 20% seen once. The chain couples TRBV5-6 to TRBJ2-5; D is unresolved. Sequencing used PBMCs or a T cell subset sorted from them (not recorded which). This TCR came from an adult woman who had mild COVID-19 (a few samples of this study predate the infection). Cell type and time point are not known. The CDR3 nucleotides read TGTGCCAGCAGCTTGACGACATGGGGCCAGTACTTC. Residues: CASSLTTWGQYF.